The clone carrying this TCR beta chain was found a few times. This record comes from a study of a mutant IDH1 vaccine in newly diagnosed glioma. Across the whole study: The treated population exhibited a male proportion of roughly 62%, a female proportion of about 38%, and a mean age of roughly 39 years. Standard pretreatment was either radiotherapy, temozolomide, or, for most, radiochemotherapy with temozolomide.

Some clones are missing from TCRdb's copy, which holds only in-frame ones; the method was immunoSEQ multiplex PCR. This sample has tens of thousands of clones, with about 86% found just once. The time point was: baseline, week 1 (first vaccination visit). The treatment: pre-vaccination baseline after standard-of-care therapy. The sequence was collected from a man aged 30 to 45 with glioma. Sample: PBMCs, taken from a glioma patient treated with radiotherapy, temozolomide or both.

The CDR3 coding sequence is TGTGCCAGCAGGAGGGGCCTGAACACTGAAGCTTTCTTT. Encoded protein: CASRRGLNTEAFF. The gene calls are TRBV2 and TRBJ1-1, with a weak D call TRBD1 (5 bases). The CDR3 totals 13 residues. The ends were cut back, 6 bases at V and 0 bases at J, with 8 bases in the middle. CDR1 is SNHLY and CDR2 is FYNNEI in the germline V gene. Full variable domain (remainder filled in from reference TRBV2 and TRBJ1-1): EPEVTQTPSHQVTQMGQEVILRCVPISNHLYFYWYRQILGQKVEFLVSFYNNEISEKSEIFDDQFSVERPDGSNFTLKIRSTKLEDSAMYFCASRRGLNTEAFFGQGTRLTVV.